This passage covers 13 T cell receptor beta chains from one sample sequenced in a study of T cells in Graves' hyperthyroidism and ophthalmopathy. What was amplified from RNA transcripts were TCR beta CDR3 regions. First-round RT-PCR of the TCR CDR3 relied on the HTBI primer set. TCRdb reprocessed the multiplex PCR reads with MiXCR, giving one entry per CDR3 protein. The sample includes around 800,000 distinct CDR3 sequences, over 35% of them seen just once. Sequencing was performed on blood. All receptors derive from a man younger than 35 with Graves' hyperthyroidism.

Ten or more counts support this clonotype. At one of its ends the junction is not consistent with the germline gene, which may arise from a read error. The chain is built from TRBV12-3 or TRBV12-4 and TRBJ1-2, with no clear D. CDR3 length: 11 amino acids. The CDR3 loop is CASTKPLTLNF. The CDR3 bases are TGTGCCAGCACAAAGCCCCTGACGTTGAACTTC.

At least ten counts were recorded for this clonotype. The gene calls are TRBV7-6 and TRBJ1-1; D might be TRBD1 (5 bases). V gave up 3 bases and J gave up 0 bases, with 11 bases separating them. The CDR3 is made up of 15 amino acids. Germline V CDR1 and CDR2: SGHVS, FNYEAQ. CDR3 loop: CASSLSGLLNTEAFF. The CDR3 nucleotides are TGTGCCAGCAGCTTGTCGGGACTCCTGAACACTGAAGCTTTCTTT.

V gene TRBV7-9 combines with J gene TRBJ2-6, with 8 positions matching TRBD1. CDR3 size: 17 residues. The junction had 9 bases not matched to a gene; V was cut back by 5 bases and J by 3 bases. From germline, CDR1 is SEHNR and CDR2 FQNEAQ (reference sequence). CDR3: CASSPGQGVFGANVLTF. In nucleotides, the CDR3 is TGTGCCAGCAGCCCCGGACAGGGTGTATTTGGGGCCAACGTCCTGACTTTC.

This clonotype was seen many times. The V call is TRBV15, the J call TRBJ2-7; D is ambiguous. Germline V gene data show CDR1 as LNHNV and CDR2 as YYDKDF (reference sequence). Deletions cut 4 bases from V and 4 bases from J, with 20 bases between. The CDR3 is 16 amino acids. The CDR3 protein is CATSKIPRALTYEQYF. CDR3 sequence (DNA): TGTGCCACCAGCAAAATACCCCGGGCCTTGACATACGAGCAGTACTTC.

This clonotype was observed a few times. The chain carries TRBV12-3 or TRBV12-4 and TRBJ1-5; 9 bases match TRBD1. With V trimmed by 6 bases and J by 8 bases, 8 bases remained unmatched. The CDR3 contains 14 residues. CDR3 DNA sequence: TGTGCCAGCAGGACCTTGAGGACAGGGGAGCCCCAGCATTTT. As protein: CASRTLRTGEPQHF.

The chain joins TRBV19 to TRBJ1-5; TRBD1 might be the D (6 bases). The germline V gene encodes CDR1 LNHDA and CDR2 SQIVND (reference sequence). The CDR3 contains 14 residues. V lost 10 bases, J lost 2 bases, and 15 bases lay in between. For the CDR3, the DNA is TGTGCCACTACAGGGATAAGTGGCAATCAGCCCCAGCATTTT. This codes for CATTGISGNQPQHF.

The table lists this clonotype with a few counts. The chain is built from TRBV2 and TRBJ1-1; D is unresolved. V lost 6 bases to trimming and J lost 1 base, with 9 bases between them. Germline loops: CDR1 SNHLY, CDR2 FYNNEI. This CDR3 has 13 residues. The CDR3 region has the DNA TGTGCCAGCAGATGGAGCGGGAACACTGAAGCTTTCTTT. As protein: CASRWSGNTEAFF.

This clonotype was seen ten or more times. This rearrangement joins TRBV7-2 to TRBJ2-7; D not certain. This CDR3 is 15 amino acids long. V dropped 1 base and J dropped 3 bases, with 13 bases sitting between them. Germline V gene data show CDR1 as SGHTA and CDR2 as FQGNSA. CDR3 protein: CASSLGSAAYYEQYF. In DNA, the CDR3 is TGTGCCAGCAGCTTAGGCTCGGCGGCTTACTACGAGCAGTACTTC.

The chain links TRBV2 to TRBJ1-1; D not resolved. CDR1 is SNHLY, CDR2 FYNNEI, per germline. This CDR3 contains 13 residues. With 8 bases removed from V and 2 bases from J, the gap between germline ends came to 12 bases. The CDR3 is CASGEDFNTEAFF. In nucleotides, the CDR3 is TGTGCCAGCGGGGAAGATTTCAACACTGAAGCTTTCTTT.

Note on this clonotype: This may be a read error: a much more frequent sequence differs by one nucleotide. The DNA for the CDR3 is TGCAGTGCTAGATGGGTGGAATCCGGTGAAGCTTTCTTT. Protein product: CSARWVESGEAFF. This chain joins TRBV20-1 and TRBJ1-1; the D is unclear. This CDR3 spans 13 amino acids. V lost 2 bases to trimming and J lost 7 bases, with 14 bases between them. Germline V gene data show CDR1 as DFQATT and CDR2 as SNEGSKA (reference sequence).

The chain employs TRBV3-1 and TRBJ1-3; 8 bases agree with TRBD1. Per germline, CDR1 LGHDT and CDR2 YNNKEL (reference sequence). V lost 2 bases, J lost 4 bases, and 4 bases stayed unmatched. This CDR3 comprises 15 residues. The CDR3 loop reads CASSQRTGPGNTIYF. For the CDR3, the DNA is TGTGCCAGCAGCCAACGGACAGGGCCAGGAAACACCATATATTTT. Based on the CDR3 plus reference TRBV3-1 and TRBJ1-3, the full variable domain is DTAVSQTPKYLVTQMGNDKSIKCEQNLGHDTMYWYKQDSKKFLKIMFSYNNKELIINETVPNRFSPKSPDKAHLNLHINSLELGDSAVYFCASSQRTGPGNTIYFGEGSWLTVV.

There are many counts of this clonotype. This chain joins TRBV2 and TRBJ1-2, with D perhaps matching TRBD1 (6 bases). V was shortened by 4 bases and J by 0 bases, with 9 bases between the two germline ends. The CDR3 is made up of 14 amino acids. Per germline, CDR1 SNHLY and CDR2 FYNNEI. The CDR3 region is CASSADRSNYGYTF. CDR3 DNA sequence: TGTGCCAGCAGTGCCGACAGGTCTAACTATGGCTACACCTTC.

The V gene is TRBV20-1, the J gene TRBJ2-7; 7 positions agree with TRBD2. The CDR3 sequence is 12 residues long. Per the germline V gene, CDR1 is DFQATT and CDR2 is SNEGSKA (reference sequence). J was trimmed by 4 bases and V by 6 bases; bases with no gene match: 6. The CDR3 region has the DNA TGCAGTGCGGGGCGGGAGAGGTACGAGCAGTACTTC. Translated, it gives CSAGRERYEQYF.